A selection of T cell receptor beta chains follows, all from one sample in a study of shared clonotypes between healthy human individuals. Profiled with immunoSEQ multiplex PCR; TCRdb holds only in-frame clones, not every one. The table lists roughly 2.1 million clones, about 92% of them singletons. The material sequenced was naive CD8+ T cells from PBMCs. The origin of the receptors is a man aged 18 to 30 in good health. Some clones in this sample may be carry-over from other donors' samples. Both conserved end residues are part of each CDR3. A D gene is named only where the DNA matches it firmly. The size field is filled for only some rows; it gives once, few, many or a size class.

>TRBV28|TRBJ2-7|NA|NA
TGTGCCAGCAGTCCCAAAGGACCGCGTAGCTCCTACGAGCAGTACTTC
CASSPKGPRSSYEQYF
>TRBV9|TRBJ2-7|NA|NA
TGTGCCAGCAGCCCGGGGAGAGCCTACGAGCAGTACTTC
CASSPGRAYEQYF
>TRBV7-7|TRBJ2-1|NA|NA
TGTGCCAGCAGCTTAGGAATCGGGACCGACAATGAGCAGTTCTTC
CASSLGIGTDNEQFF
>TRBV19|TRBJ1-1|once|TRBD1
TGTGCCAGCTTCGGACAGGGAAGCACTGAAGCTTTCTTT
CASFGQGSTEAFF
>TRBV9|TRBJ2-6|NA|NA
TGTGCCAGCAGCGCGAGAGGGGGGACCGGGGCCAACGTCCTGACTTTC
CASSARGGTGANVLTF
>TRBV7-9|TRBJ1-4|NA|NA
TGTGCCAGCAGCCGAGGGGGGGACATTGAAAAACTGTTTTTT
CASSRGGDIEKLFF
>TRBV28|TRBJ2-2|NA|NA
TGTGCCAGCAACCTCGTTGGGGGGAACACCGGGGAGCTGTTTTTT
CASNLVGGNTGELFF
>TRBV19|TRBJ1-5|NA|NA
TGTGCCAGTAGTATTGGGGCTCAGCCCCAGCATTTT
CASSIGAQPQHF
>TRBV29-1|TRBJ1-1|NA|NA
TGCAGCGTTGGAAAAGGGACTGAAGCTTTCTTT
CSVGKGTEAFF
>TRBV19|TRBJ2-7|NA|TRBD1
TGTGCCAGTAGTAACCGGGACAGGGACGAGCAGTACTTC
CASSNRDRDEQYF
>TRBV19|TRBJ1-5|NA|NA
TGTGCCAGTAGGACCTCGACCAGCCTCAATCAGCCCCAGCATTTT
CASRTSTSLNQPQHF
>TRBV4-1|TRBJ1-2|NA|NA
TGCGCCAGCAGCCAAGATTTCGACTCGGCGGCCTATGGCTACACCTTC
CASSQDFDSAAYGYTF
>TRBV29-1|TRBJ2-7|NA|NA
TGCAGCGTGCGGACTGTAAACTCCTACGAGCAGTACTTC
CSVRTVNSYEQYF
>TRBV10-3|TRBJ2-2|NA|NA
TGTGCCATCAGTGAGTCGCCTCTGGAGGGGCTCTACACCGGGGAGCTGTTTTTT
CAISESPLEGLYTGELFF
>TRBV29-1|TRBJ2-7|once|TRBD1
TGCAGCGTACTGACCCAGACAGGGGGGATAGACTTC
CSVLTQTGGIDF
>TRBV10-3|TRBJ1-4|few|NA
TGTGCCATCAGTGATCCCCCCGGCGGATATGAAAAACTGTTTTTT
CAISDPPGGYEKLFF
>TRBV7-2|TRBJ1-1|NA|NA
TGTGCCAGCAGAGCGAGGGCGACTGAAGCTTTCTTT
CASRARATEAFF
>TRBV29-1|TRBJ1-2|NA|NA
TGCAGCGTTGAAGAATGGGGCGGGGATAACTATGGCTACACCTTC
CSVEEWGGDNYGYTF
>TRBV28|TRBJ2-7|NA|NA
TGTGCCAGCAGTTCCCGGGATGTAAGGCCCTACGAGCAGTACTTC
CASSSRDVRPYEQYF
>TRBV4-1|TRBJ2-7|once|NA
TGCGCCAGCAGCCAAGTAGTCGGGTACACGGACGAGCAGTACTTC
CASSQVVGYTDEQYF
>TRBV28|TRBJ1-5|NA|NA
TGTGCCAGCAGTTTAATAGGGGGTCGTCAGCCCCAGCATTTT
CASSLIGGRQPQHF
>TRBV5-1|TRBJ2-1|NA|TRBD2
TGCGCCAGCAGCTTGGAGGGGACTAGCTTTTGGAATGAGCAGTTCTTC
CASSLEGTSFWNEQFF
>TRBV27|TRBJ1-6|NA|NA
TGTGCCAGCAGTTTGGGTCCAGGGGCCCATAATTCACCCCTCCACTTT
CASSLGPGAHNSPLHF
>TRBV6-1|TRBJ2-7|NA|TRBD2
TGTGCCAGCAGTGTCCGGCGGGGGGGCTACTCCTACGAGCAGTACTTC
CASSVRRGGYSYEQYF
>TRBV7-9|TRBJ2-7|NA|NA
TGTGCCAGCAGCCAGTCGGGGACAAACTACGAGCAGTACTTC
CASSQSGTNYEQYF
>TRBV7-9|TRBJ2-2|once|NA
TGTGCCAGCAGCCCCTCAGGGCAGCCCAACACCGGGGAGCTGTTTTTT
CASSPSGQPNTGELFF
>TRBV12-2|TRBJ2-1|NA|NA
TGTGCAAGTCGCTTAGCGGAGTGGGGTTTAGCGGGGAGCTCCTACAATGAGCAGTTCTTC
CASRLAEWGLAGSSYNEQFF
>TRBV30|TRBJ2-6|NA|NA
TGTGCCTGGAGTGAAGGTACTGGGGCCAACGTCCTGACTTTC
CAWSEGTGANVLTF